The 32 T cell receptor beta chains listed next were all sequenced from one sample in a study of OX40 agonist ivuxolimab in advanced cancers. Libraries were prepared by immunoSEQ multiplex PCR; TCRdb keeps only in-frame clonotypes and omits some of them. In the table there are roughly 58,000 clones, approximately 86% of which are singletons. This sample comprised CD4+ or CD8+ T cells sorted from blood, obtained in a trial of the OX40 agonist ivuxolimab. The receptors stem from an adult with an advanced solid tumor such as melanoma, head and neck, liver or kidney cancer.

This rearrangement joins TRBV5-1 to TRBJ2-3; 8 bases are shared with TRBD2. This CDR3 spans 16 amino acids. The V segment lost 0 bases and the J segment 1 base; nucleotides outside the gene matches: 4. CDR1 SGHRS and CDR2 YFSETQ come from the germline V gene. The CDR3 spells CASSLDRGRRTDTQYF. The DNA for the CDR3 is TGCGCCAGCAGCTTGGATCGCGGGAGGCGCACAGATACGCAGTATTTT. Looking up the rest from reference TRBV5-1 and TRBJ2-3 gives the full variable domain: KAGVTQTPRYLIKTRGQQVTLSCSPISGHRSVSWYQQTPGQGLQFLFEYFSETQRNKGNFPGRFSGRQFSNSRSEMNVSTLELGDSALYLCASSLDRGRRTDTQYFGPGTRLTVL.

CDR3 nucleotide sequence: TGCAGCGTTGGGGGGCTCAATAATGAAAAACTGTTTTTT. This sequence encodes CSVGGLNNEKLFF. The chain links TRBV29-1 to TRBJ1-4; D is perhaps TRBD1 (6 bases). The CDR3 sequence is 13 residues long. Trimming left V 4 bases short and J 4 bases short, with 10 bases between. Germline CDR1 SQVTM, CDR2 ANQGSEA.

The V call is TRBV5-6, the J call TRBJ1-5; D is unresolved. V lost 5 bases to trimming and J lost 4 bases, with 7 bases between them. Looked up from germline, CDR1 is SGHDT and CDR2 is YYEEEE. This CDR3 spans 12 amino acids. This chain's CDR3 is CASRRGNQPQHF. The CDR3 bases are TGTGCCAGCAGGCGTGGTAATCAGCCCCAGCATTTT. Full variable domain (remainder filled in from reference TRBV5-6 and TRBJ1-5): DAGVTQSPTHLIKTRGQQVTLRCSPKSGHDTVSWYQQALGQGPQFIFQYYEEEERQRGNFPDRFSGHQFPNYSSELNVNALLLGDSALYLCASRRGNQPQHFGDGTRLSIL.

This clone rates as medium-sized. The CDR3, as DNA: TGTGCCAGCGATCGGGGCAGGGGGCAATATGGCTACACCTTC. Translating it yields CASDRGRGQYGYTF. The chain employs TRBV14 and TRBJ1-2; 8 bases line up with TRBD1. Germline CDR1 and CDR2: SGHDN and FVKESK. The CDR3 contains 14 residues. The J segment lost 5 bases and the V segment lost 8 bases, leaving 10 bases of the junction unmatched.

This chain links TRBV7-8 with TRBJ2-7; 8 nucleotides line up with TRBD2. The CDR3 spans 14 residues. Looked up from germline, CDR1 is SGHVS and CDR2 is FQNEAQ. Trimming at V came to 5 bases and at J to 1 base, leaving 4 bases not matched to a gene. As DNA, the CDR3 is TGTGCCAGCAGCCCCTTAGCGGGGTCCTACGAGCAGTACTTC. It codes for CASSPLAGSYEQYF.

The chain joins TRBV4-1 to TRBJ2-5; 11 nucleotides align to TRBD1. Trimming removed 4 bases from V and 4 bases from J; junction bases left unmatched: 5. This CDR3 region has 15 residues. Per germline, CDR1 MGHRA and CDR2 YSYEKL. The CDR3 region has the DNA TGCGCCAGCAGCCGGCAGGGACAGGGGGGAGAGACCCAGTACTTC. This gives the protein CASSRQGQGGETQYF.

The chain has TRBV5-4 and TRBJ2-5, with D perhaps TRBD1 or TRBD2 (5 bases each). The CDR3 loop spans 12 amino acids. Trimming removed 3 bases from V and 5 bases from J, with 8 bases in between. Germline V gene data show CDR1 as SGHNT and CDR2 as YYREEE (reference sequence). CDR3 DNA: TGTGCCAGCAGCTGGGGCGGGGAGACCCAGTACTTC. Translated: CASSWGGETQYF.

This chain joins TRBV29-1 and TRBJ2-3, with 7 bases aligning to TRBD1. Germline trimming cut 4 bases from V and 2 bases from J; bases unmatched to any gene: 6. The CDR3 is 14 residues long. CDR1 and CDR2 (germline): SQVTM, ANQGSEA. This CDR3 is CSVVGDRITDTQYF. In DNA, the CDR3 is TGCAGCGTTGTGGGGGACAGAATCACAGATACGCAGTATTTT.

This chain uses TRBV2 with TRBJ1-6; D call uncertain. Germline V gene sequence: CDR1 SNHLY, CDR2 FYNNEI. The CDR3 extends over 13 amino acids. V lost 2 bases to trimming and J lost 5 bases, with 4 bases between them. The CDR3 reads CASSEQDNSPLHF. DNA for the CDR3: TGTGCCAGCAGTGAACAGGATAATTCACCCCTCCACTTT.

This chain links TRBV5-4 with TRBJ2-1; TRBD1 aligns across 9 bases. This CDR3 is built from 15 residues. Germline values: CDR1 SGHNT, CDR2 YYREEE (reference sequence). Germline trimming cut 2 bases from V and 7 bases from J; bases unmatched to any gene: 7. CDR3 loop: CASSFMGQGQNEQFF. For the CDR3, the DNA is TGTGCCAGCAGCTTTATGGGACAGGGTCAAAATGAGCAGTTCTTC.

The chain couples TRBV9 to TRBJ1-5, with a weak D call TRBD1 (5 bases). The length of the CDR3 is 15 residues. Trimming cost V 0 bases and J 0 bases, with 7 bases left between them. Germline-derived CDR1 and CDR2 are SGDLS and YYNGEE. CDR3 bases: TGTGCCAGCAGCGTAGCGGGGGGTAGCAATCAGCCCCAGCATTTT. As protein: CASSVAGGSNQPQHF.

The rearrangement uses TRBV27 and TRBJ2-5; D might be TRBD1 or TRBD2, each matching 6 bases. CDR3 length: 16 amino acids. V gave up 3 bases and J gave up 6 bases, with 20 bases separating them. Germline CDR1 reads MNHEY; CDR2 reads SMNVEV (reference sequence). The CDR3 DNA follows: TGTGCCAGCAGTTTCGATACCCGAGGGGGGTCGAAGACCCAGTACTTC. This codes for CASSFDTRGGSKTQYF.

As DNA, the CDR3 is TGTGCCAGCAGCTTGAGGACTAGCATCCCAGATACGCAGTATTTT. Its protein product is CASSLRTSIPDTQYF. V gene TRBV5-8 combines with J gene TRBJ2-3; 8 bases match TRBD2. Germline CDR1 SGHTS, CDR2 YDEGEE. J gave up 4 bases and V 1 base, and 5 bases lay outside the gene matches. The CDR3 is 15 residues long.

The rearrangement joins TRBV9 to TRBJ2-6; no firm D call. V lost 1 base, J lost 3 bases, and 8 bases lay in between. This CDR3 comprises 15 residues. Germline CDR1 and CDR2: SGDLS and YYNGEE. The CDR3 loop is CASSVIAGGANVLTF. CDR3 DNA: TGTGCCAGCAGCGTAATAGCTGGTGGGGCCAACGTCCTGACTTTC.

The chain links TRBV27 to TRBJ2-1, with 11 bases matching TRBD2. The CDR3 spans 17 residues. Trimming removed 5 bases from V and 6 bases from J; junction bases left unmatched: 12. The germline gives CDR1 MNHEY, CDR2 SMNVEV (reference sequence). The CDR3 DNA reads as TGTGCCAGCAGTCACGGGACTAGCGGAGTTAGAGGCAATGAGCAGTTCTTC. Translation: CASSHGTSGVRGNEQFF.

The chain employs TRBV18 and TRBJ1-1, with D possibly TRBD1 on 6 matching bases. Germline lookup yields CDR1 KGHSH and CDR2 LQKENI. This CDR3 has 15 amino acids. The V end lost 3 bases, the J end lost 6 bases, and 17 bases lay between the germline ends. The CDR3 sequence: CASSPGRGARAEAFF. The CDR3 DNA follows: TGTGCCAGCTCACCCGGACGGGGGGCTAGGGCTGAAGCTTTCTTT.

This chain links TRBV10-3 with TRBJ2-5; the match to TRBD1 covers 7 bases. The germline V gene encodes CDR1 ENHRY and CDR2 SYGVKD. This CDR3 is 11 amino acids long. V dropped 9 bases and J dropped 5; count of bases not matched to a gene: 3. CDR3 in DNA: TGTGCCATTTCAGGGGGTGAGACCCAGTACTTC. Protein: CAISGGETQYF.

CDR3 DNA: TGTGCCAGCAGCTTAGCGGGGACAGTCTCCTACGAGCAGTACTTC. This sequence encodes CASSLAGTVSYEQYF. The gene calls are TRBV7-8 and TRBJ2-7; TRBD1 matches 7 bases. Losses at the gene ends were 0 bases for V and 0 bases for J; bases not matched to a gene: 2. CDR3 size: 15 residues. From germline, CDR1 is SGHVS and CDR2 FQNEAQ.

The rearrangement joins TRBV2 to TRBJ1-4; no firm D call. CDR1 is SNHLY, CDR2 FYNNEI, per germline. This CDR3 has 14 residues. Between the trimmed V and J ends, which lost 1 base and 7 bases, there was a span of 10 bases. As DNA, the CDR3 is TGTGCCAGCAGTGAAGGGCAGTGGGTTGAAAAACTGTTTTTT. Translated, it gives CASSEGQWVEKLFF.

The chain carries TRBV6-1 and TRBJ1-2; D remains unclear. Germline lookup yields CDR1 MNHNS and CDR2 SASEGT. The length of the CDR3 is 13 residues. The V end lost 1 base, the J end lost 4 bases, and 7 bases lay between the germline ends. The CDR3 bases are TGTGCCAGCAGTGAAGTGCCCGTCTATGGCTACACCTTC. This codes for CASSEVPVYGYTF.

V is TRBV19 and J is TRBJ2-3, with TRBD1 identical over 8 bases. The CDR3 contains 15 residues. Trimming removed 6 bases from V and 2 bases from J; junction bases left unmatched: 7. Germline V CDR1 and CDR2: LNHDA, SQIVND (reference sequence). This CDR3 reads CASRPSDRATDTQYF. CDR3 in DNA: TGTGCCAGTAGGCCTTCGGACAGGGCCACAGATACGCAGTATTTT.

The chain links TRBV10-3 to TRBJ2-3; 10 positions match TRBD2. Germline V CDR1 and CDR2: ENHRY, SYGVKD. The junction had 5 bases not matched to a gene; V was cut back by 5 bases and J by 0 bases. This CDR3 has 16 residues. The CDR3 DNA sequence: TGTGCCATCAGTCCAGGACTAGCGGATAGCACAGATACGCAGTATTTT. Encoded protein: CAISPGLADSTDTQYF.

This clone was seen a single time. This chain joins TRBV29-1 and TRBJ2-5, with a tentative D call TRBD1 (5 bases). The ends were cut back, 7 bases at V and 1 base at J, with 10 bases in the middle. CDR3 size: 12 residues. From germline, CDR1 is SQVTM and CDR2 ANQGSEA. The CDR3 region is CSALDSQETQYF. CDR3 coding DNA: TGCAGCGCCCTAGACAGCCAAGAGACCCAGTACTTC.

The genes are TRBV6-4 and TRBJ2-5; D possibly corresponds to TRBD2 (5 bases). The CDR3 sequence is 13 residues long. With 3 bases removed from V and 4 bases from J, the gap between germline ends came to 9 bases. Germline V gene data show CDR1 as MRHNA and CDR2 as SNTAGT. The CDR3 loop is CASSETGRETQYF. CDR3 nucleotides: TGTGCCAGCAGTGAGACGGGAAGAGAGACCCAGTACTTC.

This rearrangement joins TRBV6-1 to TRBJ2-7, with 8 bases matching TRBD2. The CDR3 spans 13 residues. The germline V gene encodes CDR1 MNHNS and CDR2 SASEGT. Trimming at V came to 5 bases and at J to 4 bases, leaving 4 bases not matched to a gene. The CDR3 nucleotides read TGTGCCAGCAGTCCGGGAGGGGGTTACGAGCAGTACTTC. Translated: CASSPGGGYEQYF.

The sample holds a few counts of this clone. This chain connects TRBV27 to TRBJ2-5; the match to TRBD1 covers 8 bases. The CDR3 totals 15 residues. CDR1 is MNHEY, CDR2 SMNVEV, per germline (reference sequence). J lost 4 bases, V lost 6 bases, and 10 bases had no gene match. CDR3 protein: CASSPRTGMVETQYF. In DNA form, the CDR3 reads TGTGCCAGCAGCCCCAGGACAGGGATGGTAGAGACCCAGTACTTC.

The chain is built from TRBV19 and TRBJ1-1; D gene ambiguous. Germline V gene lookup returns CDR1 LNHDA and CDR2 SQIVND (reference sequence). V was pared by 2 bases and J by 0 bases, with 4 bases between. This CDR3 comprises 13 residues. The CDR3 reads CASSISVNTEAFF. Here the CDR3 DNA reads TGTGCCAGTAGTATATCAGTGAACACTGAAGCTTTCTTT. Full variable domain (missing parts from reference TRBV19 and TRBJ1-1): DGGITQSPKYLFRKEGQNVTLSCEQNLNHDAMYWYRQDPGQGLRLIYYSQIVNDFQKGDIAEGYSVSREKKESFPLTVTSAQKNPTAFYLCASSISVNTEAFFGQGTRLTVV.

V usage is TRBV4-2 and J usage is TRBJ2-7, with D unresolved. CDR1 and CDR2 (germline): LGHNA, YNFKEQ. The CDR3 loop spans 18 amino acids. V gave up 0 bases and J gave up 3 bases, with 21 bases separating them. The CDR3 nucleotides read TGTGCCAGCAGCCAAGATCCGGCGATGGGATCGCGCAGCTACGAGCAGTACTTC. This sequence encodes CASSQDPAMGSRSYEQYF.

The V gene is TRBV15, the J gene TRBJ2-3; possibly TRBD2 for D (5 bases). CDR3 length equals 13 residues. V lost 4 bases, J lost 5 bases, and 10 bases lay in between. Germline V gene lookup returns CDR1 LNHNV and CDR2 YYDKDF (reference sequence). The CDR3 DNA sequence: TGTGCCACCAGCAATGGACTCTTAGATACGCAGTATTTT. Amino acid sequence: CATSNGLLDTQYF. Full variable domain (remainder filled in from reference TRBV15 and TRBJ2-3): DAMVIQNPRYQVTQFGKPVTLSCSQTLNHNVMYWYQQKSSQAPKLLFHYYDKDFNNEADTPDNFQSRRPNTSFCFLDIRSPGLGDTAMYLCATSNGLLDTQYFGPGTRLTVL.

This chain links TRBV6-1 with TRBJ2-4; a weak D match, TRBD1 (6 bases). Germline V CDR1 and CDR2: MNHNS, SASEGT. V lost 2 bases, J lost 2 bases, and 7 bases lay in between. The CDR3 contains 14 residues. The CDR3 loop reads CASSEQGTKNIQYF. The DNA of the CDR3 is TGTGCCAGCAGTGAACAGGGGACCAAAAACATTCAGTACTTC.

The genes are TRBV5-1 and TRBJ2-5; weak D call: TRBD2 (5 bases). The V gene's germline CDR1 is SGHRS and CDR2 YFSETQ. This CDR3 is built from 16 residues. V gave up 1 base and J gave up 5 bases, with 18 bases separating them. CDR3 protein: CASSLSRVTPGETQYF. The CDR3 region has the DNA TGCGCCAGCAGCTTGTCGCGGGTGACCCCGGGGGAGACCCAGTACTTC. Combining the CDR3 with reference TRBV5-1 and TRBJ2-5 gives the whole variable domain KAGVTQTPRYLIKTRGQQVTLSCSPISGHRSVSWYQQTPGQGLQFLFEYFSETQRNKGNFPGRFSGRQFSNSRSEMNVSTLELGDSALYLCASSLSRVTPGETQYFGPGTRLLVL.

The gene calls are TRBV18 and TRBJ2-3; D could derive from TRBD1 or TRBD2 (5 bases each). Germline CDR1 reads KGHSH; CDR2 reads LQKENI. CDR3 size: 17 residues. The V end was cut by 4 bases, the J end by 0 bases, with 17 bases between. The CDR3 is CASSLRDRRWSTDTQYF. CDR3 coding DNA: TGTGCCAGCTCACTTAGGGACCGGAGGTGGAGCACAGATACGCAGTATTTT.